This TCR beta chain was sequenced for a study of shared clonotypes between healthy human individuals. Whole-study results and caveats: The donor pool, a small one, limited the genetic and exposure-history diversity represented.

This CDR3 contains 15 residues. Germline loops: CDR1 SGHTA, CDR2 FQGNSA. V was pared by 0 bases and J by 3 bases, with 9 bases between. On this clone itself: Its antigen is undetermined.

The assay ran at deep level. Sequencing was performed with immunoSEQ multiplex PCR; in TCRdb, only in-frame clones are kept and a portion is missing. Of over a million clones in the sample, roughly 96% are singletons; the top ten hold over 1%. The clonotype was recovered from a man younger than 40 in good health. Sequencing was done on a sample of naive CD4+ T cells sorted from blood. Subset described: CD45RA+ positively selected. This chain joins TRBV7-2 and TRBJ1-5, with a tentative D call TRBD1 (5 bases). The CDR3 region has the DNA TGTGCCAGCAGCTTAGCGGGAGGGGACAATCAGCCCCAGCATTTT. Translation gives CASSLAGGDNQPQHF.